Each of the 30 T cell receptor beta chains below was sequenced from the same sample in a study of glioma-infiltrating T cells. TCR alpha and beta CDR3 regions were amplified from RNA using iRepertoire nested multiplex PCR. A single record per CDR3 protein comes from TCRdb applying MiXCR to the multiplex PCR reads. The table shows a few hundred thousand distinct CDR3 sequences, with 41% occurring only once. Material: glioma tissue, nonneoplastic brain tissue, or PBMCs (not recorded which). These receptors came from a human donor with low-grade glioma or glioblastoma, undergoing nonglioma brain surgery, or in good health (not recorded which).

The chain joins TRBV4-1 to TRBJ2-1; tentative D call: TRBD1 (6 bases). The germline gives CDR1 MGHRA, CDR2 YSYEKL. V was shortened by 4 bases and J by 2 bases, with 15 bases between the two germline ends. The CDR3 consists of 16 residues. CDR3 DNA: TGCGCCAGCAGCCGAGAGGGGGAGTCCCCCTACAATGAGCAGTTCTTC. Translation: CASSREGESPYNEQFF.

This clonotype was seen a handful of times. The chain combines TRBV7-2 with TRBJ2-7; the D is unclear. Germline CDR1 reads SGHTA; CDR2 reads FQGNSA. The ends were cut back, 0 bases at V and 3 bases at J, with 12 bases in the middle. The CDR3 consists of 15 residues. The CDR3 sequence is CASSLATWTVYEQYF. CDR3 bases: TGTGCCAGCAGCTTAGCGACCTGGACGGTCTACGAGCAGTACTTC.

This clonotype was detected only a few times. The rearrangement links TRBV5-1 to TRBJ1-1; D call uncertain. Trimming took off 2 bases at V and 5 bases at J, with 10 bases between the two ends. This CDR3 spans 13 amino acids. CDR1 SGHRS and CDR2 YFSETQ come from the germline V gene. This CDR3 reads CASSFEPPTEAFF. The CDR3 bases are TGCGCCAGCAGCTTCGAGCCCCCTACTGAAGCTTTCTTT.

This clonotype showed up many times. The chain is built from TRBV27 and TRBJ2-7, with 7 bases identical to TRBD2. V trimming: 3 bases; J trimming: 4 bases; junction bases outside the gene matches: 12. From germline, CDR1 is MNHEY and CDR2 SMNVEV (reference sequence). This CDR3 contains 16 residues. The CDR3: CASSFLSASGNYEQYF. In DNA, the CDR3 is TGTGCCAGCAGTTTTTTGTCTGCTAGCGGAAATTACGAGCAGTACTTC.

V is TRBV4-1 and J is TRBJ2-5, with D tentatively TRBD2 (6 bases). Per the germline V gene, CDR1 is MGHRA and CDR2 is YSYEKL. The germline V and J ends were trimmed by 1 base and 5 bases, with 17 bases remaining between them. The CDR3 has 16 residues. The chain's CDR3 is CASSQVLAPGGETQYF. The CDR3, as DNA: TGCGCCAGCAGCCAAGTTCTGGCTCCCGGGGGTGAGACCCAGTACTTC.

In the case of this clonotype: A clone one base away is much larger, so this may be a read error. The gene calls are TRBV28 and TRBJ2-7; no clear D. The CDR3 sequence is 15 residues long. In germline, CDR1 is MDHEN, CDR2 SYDVKM. The CDR3 sequence is CASSFNSHQGYGQYF. The DNA for the CDR3 is TGTGCCAGCAGTTTCAATAGCCACCAAGGCTACGGGCAGTACTTC.

This chain connects TRBV5-1 to TRBJ2-2; D unclear. CDR3 size: 14 residues. Trimming removed 0 bases from V and 6 bases from J, with 9 bases in between. Per germline, CDR1 SGHRS and CDR2 YFSETQ. The CDR3 coding sequence is TGCGCCAGCAGCTTGGAAGTTGTGCCCGGGGAGCTGTTTTTT. It codes for CASSLEVVPGELFF.

The genes are TRBV6-2 or TRBV6-3 and TRBJ2-1; D gene uncertain. The CDR3 is 14 amino acids. CDR1 and CDR2 (germline): MNHEY, SVGEGT. V shed 0 bases and J shed 1 base, with 4 bases lying between them. The DNA for the CDR3 is TGTGCCAGCAGTTACTCGCGTTCCTACAATGAGCAGTTCTTC. Translation: CASSYSRSYNEQFF.

Remarks on this clonotype: A read error may be the cause here, since a much bigger clone is one base away. The chain carries TRBV27 and TRBJ2-1, with TRBD2 matching over 11 bases. CDR3 length: 16 residues. The V gene end was trimmed by 2 bases and the J gene end by 4 bases; junction bases not matched to a gene: 4. Germline V gives CDR1 MNHEY, CDR2 SMNVEV (reference sequence). The CDR3 nucleotides are TGTGCCAGCAGTTTACCCACTAGCGGGGGATACAATGAGCAGTTCTTC. This gives the protein CASSLPTSGGYNEQFF.

This clonotype has a handful of counts. The gene calls are TRBV15 and TRBJ1-4; D is possibly TRBD1 (6 bases). The V end was cut by 6 bases, the J end by 6 bases, with 20 bases between. The CDR3 extends over 16 amino acids. CDR1 and CDR2 (germline): LNHNV, YYDKDF (reference sequence). In DNA form, the CDR3 reads TGTGCCACCAGTTCAACAGGGAAAACGGCGGATGAAAAACTGTTTTTT. It yields the protein CATSSTGKTADEKLFF.

This clonotype was seen more than once but under ten times. The chain recombines TRBV19 with TRBJ2-1, with D maybe TRBD1 (5 bases). Germline values: CDR1 LNHDA, CDR2 SQIVND (reference sequence). The CDR3 is made up of 17 amino acids. V was trimmed by 4 bases and J by 6 bases, leaving 22 bases between them. As DNA, the CDR3 is TGTGCCAGTAGTACAGGCAGGGCCCGATCCGTTACCAATGAGCAGTTCTTC. It translates to CASSTGRARSVTNEQFF.

This clonotype was recorded at least ten times. The chain couples TRBV6-1 to TRBJ1-1; maybe TRBD1 (6 bases). V lost 7 bases and J 6 bases, leaving 21 bases between the germline ends. Germline V gene sequence: CDR1 MNHNS, CDR2 SASEGT. The CDR3 runs 15 residues. CDR3 protein: CASIRGDGRTAEAFF. The CDR3 DNA sequence: TGTGCCAGCATCAGGGGAGACGGACGAACGGCTGAAGCTTTCTTT.

In its sample, this clonotype was seen a few times. The V call is TRBV5-1, the J call TRBJ2-7, with TRBD2 matching over 7 bases. CDR3 length: 18 amino acids. After removal of 0 bases from V and 2 bases from J, the junction contained 14 bases not matched to a gene. The germline CDR1 and CDR2 sequences are SGHRS and YFSETQ. CDR3: CASSLAKGRVASTYEQYF. The CDR3 bases are TGCGCCAGCAGCTTGGCTAAAGGGAGGGTGGCCTCAACCTACGAGCAGTACTTC.

In its sample, this clonotype was seen once. A much bigger clone sits one base away, suggesting this may be a read error. The V call is TRBV28, the J call TRBJ2-2, with a tentative D call TRBD1 (5 bases). Trimming cost V 9 bases and J 8 bases, with 22 bases left between them. Germline V lookup: CDR1 MDHEN, CDR2 SYDVKM. The CDR3 has 15 amino acids. CDR3 sequence: CARTLLGPPVGELFF. In nucleotides, the CDR3 is TGTGCCAGAACTCTACTGGGGCCTCCCGTGGGGGAGCTGTTTTTT.

This clonotype was recorded many times. The J gene is TRBJ2-3, the V gene TRBV6-2 or TRBV6-3; D gene uncertain. V dropped 4 bases and J dropped 7 bases, with 9 bases sitting between them. Germline CDR1 and CDR2: MNHEY and SVGEGT. The CDR3 is 12 amino acids. This CDR3 is CASSWAPNTQYF. The DNA for the CDR3 is TGTGCCAGCAGTTGGGCCCCGAATACGCAGTATTTT.

J is TRBJ2-1 and V is TRBV5-4; 13 bases align to TRBD2. This CDR3 region has 19 residues. J was trimmed by 7 bases and V by 5 bases; bases with no gene match: 18. Per the germline V gene, CDR1 is SGHNT and CDR2 is YYREEE (reference sequence). The CDR3 DNA reads TGTGCCAGCAGGGGGACCGGGACTAGCGGGGCCGAATCGGGAAATGAGCAGTTCTTC. This gives the protein CASRGTGTSGAESGNEQFF. Variable domain in full (rest from reference TRBV5-4 and TRBJ2-1): ETGVTQSPTHLIKTRGQQVTLRCSSQSGHNTVSWYQQALGQGPQFIFQYYREEENGRGNFPPRFSGLQFPNYSSELNVNALELDDSALYLCASRGTGTSGAESGNEQFFGPGTRLTVL.

Worth noting for this clonotype: At one end the junction does not follow the germline gene, possibly because of a read error. The V and J genes are TRBV20-1 and TRBJ2-4; possible D gene TRBD2, 5 bases. Germline CDR1 DFQATT, CDR2 SNEGSKA (reference sequence). This CDR3 is 13 amino acids long. CDR3 DNA: TGCAGTGCTAGGGGAAACGGGGAAAACATTCGGTACTTC. Translating it yields CSARGNGENIRYF.

This clonotype was picked up one time. CDR3 amino acids: CAISPGTGGSKKQYF. CDR3 sequence (DNA): TGTGCCATCAGTCCCGGGACAGGAGGGTCCAAGAAGCAGTACTTC. The chain carries TRBV10-3 and TRBJ2-7; TRBD1 matches at 8 bases. The CDR3 totals 15 residues. The V and J ends lost 5 bases and 8 bases, in that order; junction bases with no gene match: 14. Germline CDR1 ENHRY, CDR2 SYGVKD.

The chain joins TRBV20-1 to TRBJ2-1; D assignment may be TRBD1 or TRBD2 (5 bases each). V dropped 3 bases and J dropped 0 bases, with 12 bases sitting between them. Germline assignment: CDR1 DFQATT and CDR2 SNEGSKA (reference sequence). This CDR3 contains 15 residues. DNA of the CDR3: TGCAGTGCTAGTCCCTGGGGGTCCTCCTACAATGAGCAGTTCTTC. Protein sequence: CSASPWGSSYNEQFF.

The sample holds a few counts of this clonotype. The chain's CDR3 is CSAPLTGEETQYF. The CDR3 DNA reads as TGCAGTGCCCCTCTCACGGGGGAGGAGACCCAGTACTTC. V usage is TRBV20-1 and J usage is TRBJ2-5, with D possibly matching TRBD2 (6 bases). The CDR3 has 13 amino acids. Per the germline V gene, CDR1 is DFQATT and CDR2 is SNEGSKA (reference sequence). Trimming took off 6 bases at V and 5 bases at J, with 16 bases between the two ends.

The chain links TRBV28 to TRBJ1-3, with a possible D match to TRBD1 (6 bases). V was trimmed by 4 bases and J by 3 bases, leaving 16 bases between them. The CDR3 extends over 16 amino acids. Germline-derived CDR1 and CDR2 are MDHEN and SYDVKM. The CDR3: CASSSWGQSGGNTIYF. In DNA, the CDR3 is TGTGCCAGCAGTTCCTGGGGGCAGTCTGGTGGAAACACCATATATTTT.

This clonotype showed up just a few times. The gene calls are TRBV7-9 and TRBJ1-1, with 7 nucleotides matching TRBD1. Looked up from germline, CDR1 is SEHNR and CDR2 is FQNEAQ (reference sequence). CDR3 length: 12 amino acids. After removal of 6 bases from V and 9 bases from J, the junction contained 7 bases not matched to a gene. The DNA of the CDR3 is TGTGCCAGCAGACAGGGACAGATTAAAGCTTTCTTT. It specifies CASRQGQIKAFF. Based on the CDR3 plus reference TRBV7-9 and TRBJ1-1, the full variable domain is DTGVSQNPRHKITKRGQNVTFRCDPISEHNRLYWYRQTLGQGPEFLTYFQNEAQLEKSRLLSDRFSAERPKGSFSTLEIQRTEQGDSAMYLCASRQGQIKAFFGQGTRLTVV.

The V call is TRBV2, the J call TRBJ1-2; D remains unclear. CDR1 SNHLY and CDR2 FYNNEI come from the germline V gene. The CDR3 consists of 15 residues. The V and J ends lost 6 bases and 2 bases respectively, with 16 bases between them. DNA for the CDR3: TGTGCCAGCAGCCTACAGAGGCAGTCGAACTATGGCTACACCTTC. Translation gives CASSLQRQSNYGYTF.

The rearrangement uses TRBV27 and TRBJ1-2; TRBD1 might be the D (6 bases). The length of the CDR3 is 14 residues. The germline V gene encodes CDR1 MNHEY and CDR2 SMNVEV (reference sequence). The V and J ends lost 6 bases and 2 bases respectively, with 13 bases between them. Here the CDR3 reads CASSPRQANYGYTF. The CDR3 coding sequence is TGTGCCAGCAGCCCCCGACAGGCCAACTATGGCTACACCTTC.

This clonotype was found a few times. This rearrangement joins TRBV7-8 to TRBJ2-1; 8 nucleotides match TRBD2. The ends lost 1 base at V and 9 bases at J; junction bases unmatched: 11. CDR1 and CDR2 (germline): SGHVS, FQNEAQ. This CDR3 region has 16 residues. CDR3 residues: CASSLDGLAGSTEQFF. CDR3 DNA sequence: TGTGCCAGCAGCTTAGATGGACTAGCCGGTAGTACTGAGCAGTTCTTC.

The CDR3 here is CSVGGSNQPQHF. The CDR3 region has the DNA TGCAGCGTTGGGGGCAGCAATCAGCCCCAGCATTTT. This rearrangement joins TRBV29-1 to TRBJ1-5; a weak D match, TRBD1 (5 bases). Trimming removed 4 bases from V and 1 base from J, with 5 bases in between. Per the germline V gene, CDR1 is SQVTM and CDR2 is ANQGSEA. This CDR3 is 12 amino acids long.

The V gene is TRBV28, the J gene TRBJ2-3; 11 nucleotides align to TRBD2. This CDR3 contains 19 residues. Trimming at V came to 4 bases and at J to 0 bases, leaving 12 bases not matched to a gene. Germline-derived CDR1 and CDR2 are MDHEN and SYDVKM. Here the CDR3 reads CASSSPLSGRAESTDTQYF. CDR3 sequence (DNA): TGTGCCAGCAGTTCACCCCTTAGCGGGAGGGCCGAGAGCACAGATACGCAGTATTTT.

The V and J genes are TRBV5-1 and TRBJ2-2; no definite D call. Trimming left V 1 base short and J 0 bases short, with 4 bases between. Germline values: CDR1 SGHRS, CDR2 YFSETQ. The CDR3 length is 14 residues. CDR3 region: CASSLPPNTGELFF. The CDR3 DNA reads as TGCGCCAGCAGCTTGCCACCGAACACCGGGGAGCTGTTTTTT.

The V and J genes are TRBV28 and TRBJ2-7; TRBD2 is a possible D gene (6 bases). This CDR3 contains 15 residues. V lost 3 bases and J lost 0, with 12 bases in between. Germline CDR1 reads MDHEN; CDR2 reads SYDVKM. The CDR3 reads CASSFPGLPSYEQYF. The CDR3 DNA reads as TGTGCCAGCAGTTTTCCGGGACTCCCCTCCTACGAGCAGTACTTC.

Turning to this clonotype: The junction differs from germline at one of its ends, possibly a read error. The chain couples TRBV4-3 to TRBJ2-2; 9 bases agree with TRBD2. CDR3 length: 16 amino acids. Germline V CDR1 and CDR2: LGHNA, YSLEER. The CDR3 reads CASSLLAGGYTGELFF. DNA of the CDR3: TGCGCCAGCAGCCTACTTGCGGGAGGGTACACCGGGGAGCTGTTTTTC.